Shown below are 5 T cell receptor beta chains from a single sample sequenced in a study of tumor-infiltrating lymphocytes in primary liver carcinoma. They got blood RNA out of unsorted whole blood and also pulled out germline DNA. Starting from approximately 500 ng of total RNA, TCR beta cDNA was produced with a primer in the constant region. Modified slightly, ARM-PCR produced TCR beta libraries over three nested multiplex PCR rounds. The first two PCR rounds, around 10 cycles each, used TRBV1-TRBV30 forward primers and a C-beta reverse primer. One entry per CDR3 protein, called by TCRdb with MiXCR from the multiplex PCR reads. The sample includes almost 200,000 distinct CDR3 sequences, almost 65% of them seen just once. Sequencing was carried out using peripheral blood. The receptors were gathered from a woman in her sixties with primary liver carcinoma and hepatitis B virus infection.

About this clonotype itself: This CDR3 is missing its conserved last phenylalanine or tryptophan, likely due to a read error. The chain employs TRBV4-1 and TRBJ2-7; no clear D. V was trimmed by 0 bases and J by 3 bases, leaving 12 bases between them. The CDR3 has 15 amino acids. From germline, CDR1 is MGHRA and CDR2 YSYEKL. CDR3 bases: TGCGCCAGCAGCCAAGAGTCTCGCCGGAGCTACGAGCAGTACTTA. This sequence encodes CASSQESRRSYEQYL.

The V call is TRBV11-2, the J call TRBJ2-3; no firm D call. CDR3 length equals 15 residues. The germline gives CDR1 SGHAT, CDR2 FQNNGV. The CDR3 is CISSIIPGATDTQYF. For the CDR3, the DNA is TGTATCAGCAGCATAATACCCGGCGCTACAGATACGCAGTATTTT.

A remark on this clonotype: The CDR3 does not close with the conserved phenylalanine or tryptophan, likely indicating a read error. V usage is TRBV6-1 and J usage is TRBJ2-1, with TRBD2 identical over 8 bases. The germline V gene encodes CDR1 MNHNS and CDR2 SASEGT. This CDR3 has 14 amino acids. With V trimmed by 6 bases and J by 6 bases, 7 bases remained unmatched. The CDR3 is CASRITGGGNEQFL. DNA for the CDR3: TGTGCCAGCAGGATAACGGGAGGGGGCAATGAGCAGTTCCTC.

To note about this clonotype: It may be a read error: a sequence one base away is much more abundant. The rearrangement uses TRBV6-5 and TRBJ2-2; the match to TRBD1 covers 9 bases. The length of the CDR3 is 16 residues. Germline V gene lookup returns CDR1 MNHEY and CDR2 SVGAGI. The CDR3 DNA follows: TGTGTCAGCAGTCTGGACAGGGGTGGGGACACCGGGGAGCTGTTTTTT. The encoded protein is CVSSLDRGGDTGELFF.

There are many counts of this clonotype. V usage is TRBV10-1 and J usage is TRBJ2-1, with 8 nucleotides matching TRBD1. Germline loops: CDR1 WNHNN, CDR2 SYGVQD (reference sequence). The CDR3 length is 15 residues. The V and J ends lost 3 bases and 14 bases, in that order; junction bases with no gene match: 15. CDR3 in amino acids: CASSEGSGWTGLKFF. For the CDR3, the DNA is TGCGCCAGCAGTGAAGGCTCCGGCTGGACAGGGTTGAAGTTCTTC.